Sequencing of this TCR beta chain was carried out in a study of T cells in Graves' hyperthyroidism and ophthalmopathy. This sample holds PBMCs from less than 11 ml fresh peripheral blood. The table lists this clonotype with a few counts. RNA transcripts gave rise to amplified TCR beta CDR3 regions. Using the HTBI primer set, a first-round RT-PCR was run on the TCR CDR3. MiXCR, run by TCRdb on the multiplex PCR reads, gives a single entry per CDR3 protein. The table includes approximately 420,000 distinct CDR3 sequences, roughly 13% detected once. The material sequenced was blood. The TCR comes from a woman aged 18 to 35 with Graves' hyperthyroidism.

CDR3 DNA sequence: TGTGCCAGTAGTATCGGACAAGCAATGGGAGCTTTCTTT. Translated: CASSIGQAMGAFF. The J gene is TRBJ1-1, the V gene TRBV19; tentatively, D is TRBD1 (5 bases). The CDR3 is made up of 13 amino acids. V was shortened by 3 bases and J by 10 bases, with 15 bases between the two germline ends. The germline gives CDR1 LNHDA, CDR2 SQIVND (reference sequence).